This is a list of T cell receptor beta chains from one sample in a study of Ad26.COV2.S vaccination and SARS-CoV-2 variants. Data came from immunoSEQ multiplex PCR; TCRdb stores just in-frame clones and leaves some out. The sample shows hundreds of thousands of clones, 75% to 90% of them seen only once. This sample comprised peripheral blood, obtained in a trial of Ad26.COV2.S vaccine versus placebo. These receptors all stem from a person aged 18 to 59 who received the Ad26.COV2.S COVID-19 vaccine or a placebo. Both conserved end residues are part of each CDR3. Expanded clones get a size class; other rows say once, few or many, or leave the size out.

len: 17
j_gene: TRBJ1-2
abundance: -
v_gene: TRBV4-1
CDR3aa: CASSQEVPGAYSGGYTF

len: 15
j_gene: TRBJ1-1
abundance: -
v_gene: TRBV18
CDR3aa: CASSPPHPGNTEAFF

len: 14
j_gene: TRBJ2-7
abundance: -
v_gene: TRBV3-1/TRBV3-2
CDR3aa: CASSQDQRTYEQYF

len: 15
j_gene: TRBJ2-1
abundance: few
v_gene: TRBV5-1
CDR3aa: CASSLGQGSYNEQFF

len: 14
j_gene: TRBJ1-6
abundance: -
v_gene: TRBV5-1
CDR3aa: CASSFGGGNSPLHF

len: 14
j_gene: TRBJ1-2
abundance: -
v_gene: TRBV6-1
CDR3aa: CASSEGQGSYGYTF

len: 13
j_gene: TRBJ1-1
abundance: few
v_gene: TRBV4-1
CDR3aa: CASSQLEVKSTFF

len: 14
j_gene: TRBJ2-7
abundance: -
v_gene: TRBV5-5
CDR3aa: CASIWGQGSYEQYF

len: 14
j_gene: TRBJ2-3
abundance: once
v_gene: TRBV6-2/TRBV6-3
CDR3aa: CASSYWSSTDTQYF

len: 13
j_gene: TRBJ2-7
abundance: -
v_gene: TRBV28
CDR3aa: CASRFRDSYEQYF

len: 12
j_gene: TRBJ1-6
abundance: -
v_gene: TRBV14
CDR3aa: CASSRGVFPLHF

len: 15
j_gene: TRBJ2-2
abundance: -
v_gene: TRBV19
CDR3aa: CASSSGTWLPGELFF

len: 15
j_gene: TRBJ2-1
abundance: -
v_gene: TRBV4-2
CDR3aa: CASSQPRDSYNEQFF

len: 14
j_gene: TRBJ2-7
abundance: few
v_gene: TRBV27
CDR3aa: CASSLSGQTYEQYF

len: 14
j_gene: TRBJ2-2
abundance: -
v_gene: TRBV4-3
CDR3aa: CASRVGRNTGELFF

len: 17
j_gene: TRBJ1-3
abundance: -
v_gene: TRBV28
CDR3aa: CASTTTGGGFAGNTIYF

len: 15
j_gene: TRBJ2-7
abundance: -
v_gene: TRBV6-1
CDR3aa: CASSERQGVGSVQYF

len: 15
j_gene: TRBJ2-1
abundance: -
v_gene: TRBV28
CDR3aa: CASFPGLAAYNEQFF

len: 15
j_gene: TRBJ2-1
abundance: -
v_gene: TRBV28
CDR3aa: CASSQNRGLYNEQFF

len: 13
j_gene: TRBJ2-5
abundance: once
v_gene: TRBV20-1
CDR3aa: CSASLGFVETQYF

len: 13
j_gene: TRBJ2-7
abundance: -
v_gene: TRBV6-2/TRBV6-3
CDR3aa: CASSTPGTREQYF

len: 15
j_gene: TRBJ2-7
abundance: -
v_gene: TRBV9
CDR3aa: CASSPSDSLSYEQYF

len: 12
j_gene: TRBJ1-5
abundance: -
v_gene: TRBV18
CDR3aa: CASSPGNQPQHF

len: 12
j_gene: TRBJ2-7
abundance: many
v_gene: TRBV5-1
CDR3aa: CASSLGVYEQYF

len: 16
j_gene: TRBJ1-3
abundance: -
v_gene: TRBV4-3
CDR3aa: CASSQDTGGSGNTIYF

len: 12
j_gene: TRBJ1-1
abundance: -
v_gene: TRBV7-9
CDR3aa: CASSLAGDEAFF

len: 15
j_gene: TRBJ2-7
abundance: once
v_gene: TRBV6-2/TRBV6-3
CDR3aa: CASSLKGLAAYEQYF

len: 14
j_gene: TRBJ2-5
abundance: -
v_gene: TRBV27
CDR3aa: CASSSQGTRETQYF

len: 16
j_gene: TRBJ2-2
abundance: -
v_gene: TRBV18
CDR3aa: CASSPRQPLNTGELFF

len: 15
j_gene: TRBJ2-3
abundance: -
v_gene: TRBV9
CDR3aa: CASSVGVQSTDTQYF

len: 16
j_gene: TRBJ2-4
abundance: -
v_gene: TRBV2
CDR3aa: CASRTIGTGGGNIQYF

len: 19
j_gene: TRBJ2-2
abundance: -
v_gene: TRBV6-6
CDR3aa: CASSPLAGSGRGNTGELFF

len: 13
j_gene: TRBJ2-5
abundance: -
v_gene: TRBV2
CDR3aa: CASRRGSGETQYF

len: 17
j_gene: TRBJ1-6
abundance: -
v_gene: TRBV3-1/TRBV3-2
CDR3aa: CASSQVTGDTYNSPLHF

len: 20
j_gene: TRBJ2-7
abundance: few
v_gene: TRBV28
CDR3aa: CASSITYTVGRTGGIYEQYF

len: 15
j_gene: TRBJ2-3
abundance: -
v_gene: TRBV19
CDR3aa: CASSYTTGATDTQYF

len: 12
j_gene: TRBJ1-2
abundance: -
v_gene: TRBV12-3/TRBV12-4
CDR3aa: CASSLGTTGYTF

len: 15
j_gene: TRBJ2-2
abundance: -
v_gene: TRBV3-1/TRBV3-2
CDR3aa: CASSQDNRVTGELFF

len: 13
j_gene: TRBJ2-3
abundance: -
v_gene: TRBV12-3/TRBV12-4
CDR3aa: CASVPRPTDTQYF

len: 15
j_gene: TRBJ1-3
abundance: few
v_gene: TRBV2
CDR3aa: CASSEYRHAGNTIYF

len: 17
j_gene: TRBJ2-5
abundance: -
v_gene: TRBV21-1
CDR3aa: CASSKGGQDTLQETQYF

len: 13
j_gene: TRBJ2-7
abundance: -
v_gene: TRBV28
CDR3aa: CASSSPPRREQYF

len: 15
j_gene: TRBJ2-7
abundance: -
v_gene: TRBV20-1
CDR3aa: CSASRLQGAGYEQYF

len: 16
j_gene: TRBJ2-5
abundance: -
v_gene: TRBV5-1
CDR3aa: CASSSDPGSPGETQYF

len: 13
j_gene: TRBJ2-7
abundance: -
v_gene: TRBV6-5
CDR3aa: CASTHPTGYEQYF

len: 17
j_gene: TRBJ2-3
abundance: -
v_gene: TRBV5-1
CDR3aa: CASSLGEATASTDTQYF

len: 11
j_gene: TRBJ2-7
abundance: -
v_gene: TRBV30
CDR3aa: CAWSVGPEQYF

len: 13
j_gene: TRBJ1-2
abundance: -
v_gene: TRBV7-2
CDR3aa: CASSAQGFGGYTF

len: 13
j_gene: TRBJ2-7
abundance: -
v_gene: TRBV13
CDR3aa: CASSLAGVYEQYF

len: 17
j_gene: TRBJ1-2
abundance: -
v_gene: TRBV10-3
CDR3aa: CAISAYIRAATNYGYTF

len: 17
j_gene: TRBJ2-2
abundance: -
v_gene: TRBV5-1
CDR3aa: CASSQVYVSGNTGELFF

len: 15
j_gene: TRBJ2-1
abundance: -
v_gene: TRBV6-4
CDR3aa: CASSPGTSSYNEQFF

len: 13
j_gene: TRBJ2-3
abundance: -
v_gene: TRBV7-2
CDR3aa: CASSLMTGDTQYF

len: 19
j_gene: TRBJ1-6
abundance: few
v_gene: TRBV21-1
CDR3aa: CASSNHPCKGRAYNSPLHF

len: 14
j_gene: TRBJ1-2
abundance: -
v_gene: TRBV28
CDR3aa: CASSQTHTNYGYTF